The 23 T cell receptor beta chains in this list originate from one sample, sequenced in a study of blood T cell repertoires in COVID-19. Libraries were prepared by immunoSEQ multiplex PCR; TCRdb keeps only in-frame clonotypes and omits some of them. The sample lists tens of thousands of clones, about 83% occurring once. What was sequenced was peripheral blood. The source is a human donor in a cohort sampled during active COVID-19.

V and J are TRBV6-1 and TRBJ1-2; 9 nucleotides line up with TRBD1. There are 16 residues in the CDR3. The germline CDR1 and CDR2 sequences are MNHNS and SASEGT. With V trimmed by 1 base and J by 7 bases, 10 bases remained unmatched. In DNA form, the CDR3 reads TGTGCCAGCAGTGAAGATTTTGGGACAGGGTTCTTTGGCTACACCTTC. Translating it yields CASSEDFGTGFFGYTF.

The rearrangement joins TRBV27 to TRBJ1-2; 9 nucleotides match TRBD1. This CDR3 comprises 14 residues. V trimming: 8 bases; J trimming: 5 bases; junction bases outside the gene matches: 9. Germline CDR1 reads MNHEY; CDR2 reads SMNVEV (reference sequence). The CDR3 DNA reads TGTGCCAGCGCCACCGGGACAGGGATTTATGGCTACACCTTC. This gives the protein CASATGTGIYGYTF.

In this sample, this clone turned up once. This sequence joins TRBV5-5 and TRBJ2-1, with 8 bases fitting TRBD1. The trim removed 1 base at V and 8 bases at J, leaving 11 bases unmatched. The length of the CDR3 is 16 residues. Germline V gene lookup returns CDR1 SGHKS and CDR2 YYEKEE (reference sequence). The CDR3, as DNA: TGTGCCAGCAGCTTGTTTTCCAGGGGGCTTACGGATGAGCAGTTCTTC. Translating gives CASSLFSRGLTDEQFF.

Here the CDR3 DNA reads TGTGCCAGCAGTGACACTAGTTACTCTGGGGCCAACGTCCTGACTTTC. Its protein product is CASSDTSYSGANVLTF. The chain couples TRBV25-1 to TRBJ2-6, with D perhaps TRBD2 (5 bases). Deletions cut 3 bases from V and 0 bases from J, with 9 bases between. Germline CDR1 is MGHDK and CDR2 is SYGVNS. The CDR3 is 16 amino acids.

The chain employs TRBV5-3 and TRBJ1-5; the match to TRBD1 covers 8 bases. TRBV5-3 is flagged as an ORF with uncertain function. The V segment lost 4 bases and the J segment 2 bases; nucleotides outside the gene matches: 17. This CDR3 is built from 19 residues. CDR3 DNA sequence: TGTGCCAGAAGCCTATGCTTCGACAGGGGTTGCCTGGGCAATCAGCCCCAGCATTTT. This translates into CARSLCFDRGCLGNQPQHF.

The genes are TRBV7-6 and TRBJ2-1; 8 bases map to TRBD1. This CDR3 is 17 amino acids long. V was pared by 0 bases and J by 1 base, with 5 bases of the junction left unmatched. The germline gives CDR1 SGHVS, CDR2 FNYEAQ. The DNA for the CDR3 is TGTGCCAGCAGCTTAGCCCGCAGGGGGCCATCCTACAATGAGCAGTTCTTC. Amino acids: CASSLARRGPSYNEQFF. Together with reference TRBV7-6 and TRBJ2-1, the CDR3 gives the full variable domain: GAGVSQSPRYKVTKRGQDVALRCDPISGHVSLYWYRQALGQGPEFLTYFNYEAQQDKSGLPNDRFSAERPEGSISTLTIQRTEQRDSAMYRCASSLARRGPSYNEQFFGPGTRLTVL.

The chain has TRBV6-5 and TRBJ1-1; 7 bases match TRBD1. Germline loops: CDR1 MNHEY, CDR2 SVGAGI. The trim removed 4 bases at V and 4 bases at J, leaving 3 bases unmatched. The CDR3 is made up of 13 amino acids. CDR3 region: CASSLPGGTEAFF. The CDR3 DNA sequence: TGTGCCAGCAGTTTACCAGGGGGCACTGAAGCTTTCTTT.

V and J are TRBV3-1 (or the pseudogene TRBV3-2) and TRBJ2-7; TRBD1 aligns across 7 bases. J was trimmed by 6 bases and V by 2 bases; bases with no gene match: 4. The CDR3 length is 13 residues. The germline gives CDR1 LGHDT, CDR2 YNNKEL (reference sequence). In DNA, the CDR3 is TGTGCCAGCAGCCAACGCCCAGGGGGCGAGCAGTACTTC. It codes for CASSQRPGGEQYF.

The chain links TRBV9 to TRBJ1-1; D might be TRBD1 (6 bases). V lost 5 bases to trimming and J lost 1 base, with 15 bases between them. Germline V gene lookup returns CDR1 SGDLS and CDR2 YYNGEE. This CDR3 has 15 residues. This CDR3 reads CASRGVGTTNTEAFF. In nucleotides, the CDR3 is TGTGCCAGCAGGGGGGTCGGGACAACGAACACTGAAGCTTTCTTT.

This sequence joins TRBV19 and TRBJ2-1, with 8 bases lining up with TRBD2. V lost 6 bases to trimming and J lost 6 bases; unmatched junction nucleotides: 4. The CDR3 is 13 amino acids. The germline gives CDR1 LNHDA, CDR2 SQIVND (reference sequence). CDR3 in DNA: TGTGCCAGTAGCGCCGGGACTAGCAATGAGCAGTTCTTC. This translates into CASSAGTSNEQFF.

V and J are TRBV4-2 and TRBJ2-5, with 9 positions matching TRBD1. V was clipped by 2 bases and J by 5 bases; unmatched bases: 6. This CDR3 is built from 15 residues. Germline CDR1 LGHNA, CDR2 YNFKEQ. The CDR3 spells CASSQSTGGGETQYF. CDR3 DNA sequence: TGTGCCAGCAGCCAATCTACAGGGGGCGGGGAGACCCAGTACTTC.

This clone was seen only once. The rearrangement uses TRBV20-1 and TRBJ1-1; the D is unclear. The germline gives CDR1 DFQATT, CDR2 SNEGSKA (reference sequence). CDR3 size: 12 residues. V shed 3 bases and J shed 1 base, with 6 bases lying between them. In nucleotides, the CDR3 is TGCAGTGCTAGTGGGCAGAACACTGAAGCTTTCTTT. Protein: CSASGQNTEAFF.

This clone was counted only a few times. V usage is TRBV5-6 and J usage is TRBJ1-5; D unresolved. CDR1 SGHDT and CDR2 YYEEEE come from the germline V gene. V was pared by 0 bases and J by 1 base, with 5 bases between. The CDR3 covers 14 residues. CDR3 coding DNA: TGTGCCAGCAGCTTGGCAGGCAGCAATCAGCCCCAGCATTTT. This sequence encodes CASSLAGSNQPQHF.

The rearrangement links TRBV5-1 to TRBJ2-7, with 10 positions matching TRBD2. Looked up from germline, CDR1 is SGHRS and CDR2 is YFSETQ. V was clipped by 4 bases and J by 6 bases; unmatched bases: 13. The CDR3 runs 16 residues. In DNA form, the CDR3 reads TGCGCCAGCAGCCCCCGGGCTAGCGGGAGTATCAGCGAGCAGTACTTC. This sequence encodes CASSPRASGSISEQYF.

This clone was seen a handful of times. This chain links TRBV6-1 with TRBJ2-6; D gene uncertain. The CDR3 length is 15 residues. CDR1 and CDR2 from the germline V gene are MNHNS and SASEGT. V lost 5 bases and J lost 2, with 10 bases in between. The CDR3 here is CASSSNRAGANVLTF. CDR3 in DNA: TGTGCCAGCAGTTCGAATCGCGCTGGGGCCAACGTCCTGACTTTC.

The gene calls are TRBV9 and TRBJ1-5; D not resolved. There are 10 residues in the CDR3. V lost 7 bases, J lost 10 bases, and 9 bases lay in between. CDR1 and CDR2 (germline): SGDLS, YYNGEE. CDR3: CASGALPQHF. The CDR3 coding sequence is TGTGCCAGCGGTGCACTTCCCCAGCATTTT.

J is TRBJ2-1 and V is TRBV10-3; 7 bases are a match to TRBD1. Per germline, CDR1 ENHRY and CDR2 SYGVKD. The CDR3 is 15 residues long. V trimming: 3 bases; J trimming: 2 bases; junction bases outside the gene matches: 4. In nucleotides, the CDR3 is TGTGCCATCAGTGACGACAGGGTTCCCTACAATGAGCAGTTCTTC. Its translation is CAISDDRVPYNEQFF.

This chain connects TRBV7-6 to TRBJ1-6, with a possible D match to TRBD1 (6 bases). Trimming stripped 5 bases from V and 0 bases from J, with 8 bases between. The germline V gene encodes CDR1 SGHVS and CDR2 FNYEAQ. The CDR3 consists of 15 residues. The DNA of the CDR3 is TGTGCCAGCAGCCCACAGGGCTCCTATAATTCACCCCTCCACTTT. Translating it yields CASSPQGSYNSPLHF.

The chain combines TRBV7-9 with TRBJ2-1; 9 nucleotides align to TRBD2. CDR1 is SEHNR and CDR2 is FQNEAQ in the germline V gene (reference sequence). CDR3 size: 18 residues. V shed 7 bases and J 0 bases; nucleotides not matched to a gene: 13. DNA for the CDR3: TGTGCCAGCATCGAAGGAGGTAGCGGGGGAAGCTCCTACAATGAGCAGTTCTTC. It specifies CASIEGGSGGSSYNEQFF.

The chain employs TRBV27 and TRBJ1-1, with D unclear. This CDR3 is 12 amino acids long. V shed 8 bases and J shed 4 bases, with 11 bases lying between them. CDR1 is MNHEY and CDR2 is SMNVEV in the germline V gene (reference sequence). The CDR3 reads CASGRGGTEAFF. Here the CDR3 DNA reads TGTGCCAGCGGCAGAGGTGGCACTGAAGCTTTCTTT.

The chain recombines TRBV29-1 with TRBJ1-2; D is unclear. The CDR3 is 9 amino acids. Germline V gene lookup returns CDR1 SQVTM and CDR2 ANQGSEA. V gave up 7 bases and J gave up 8 bases, with 8 bases separating them. This CDR3 is CSALEGYTF. DNA of the CDR3: TGCAGCGCCCTTGAGGGCTACACCTTC.

J is TRBJ2-3 and V is TRBV10-2, with 9 bases matching TRBD2. Germline CDR1 is WSHSY and CDR2 is SAAADI. V was pared by 0 bases and J by 0 bases, with 16 bases of the junction left unmatched. The CDR3 has 21 residues. The CDR3 nucleotides are TGCGCCAGCAGTGAGTCGAATTCCCTAGCGGGGCCGGCAGTTAGCACAGATACGCAGTATTTT. Protein sequence: CASSESNSLAGPAVSTDTQYF.

The chain uses TRBV11-2 and TRBJ2-7, with D perhaps matching TRBD2 (5 bases). Trimming removed 9 bases from V and 0 bases from J, with 12 bases in between. CDR1 is SGHAT and CDR2 is FQNNGV in the germline V gene. This CDR3 has 13 residues. The CDR3 loop is CARRRGSSYEQYF. The CDR3 DNA sequence: TGTGCCAGACGAAGAGGGAGCTCCTACGAGCAGTACTTC.